This T cell receptor beta chain stems from a study of cytomegalovirus exposure and HLA in healthy donors. Clones were read by immunoSEQ multiplex PCR, and TCRdb kept only the in-frame ones, dropping some. This table has about 150,000 clones, 70% to 90% appearing once. The germline V gene has CDR1 KGHSH and CDR2 LQKENI. The CDR3 runs 13 residues. The V end lost 4 bases, the J end lost 3 bases, and 10 bases lay between the germline ends. The TCR originated in a woman aged 18-35 years in good health and CMV-seropositive. The V call is TRBV18, the J call TRBJ2-7, with D possibly TRBD2 on 5 matching bases. The sequenced material came from PBMCs. The CDR3: CASSQERDYEQYF. CDR3 DNA sequence: TGTGCCAGCTCACAAGAACGGGACTACGAGCAGTACTTC. Based on the CDR3 plus reference TRBV18 and TRBJ2-7, the full variable domain is NAGVMQNPRHLVRRRGQEARLRCSPMKGHSHVYWYRQLPEEGLKFMVYLQKENIIDESGMPKERFSAEFPKEGPSILRIQQVVRGDSAAYFCASSQERDYEQYFGPGTRLTVT.